This entry features one T cell receptor (beta chain) sequence. Its antigen is still unknown. A read error may be the cause here, since a much bigger clone is one base away. TCR beta CDR3 regions were amplified from RNA transcripts. Initially, a first-round RT-PCR of the TCR CDR3 employed the HTBI primer set. TCRdb fed the multiplex PCR reads into MiXCR, producing one record per CDR3 protein. The data contain about 610,000 distinct CDR3 sequences, about 15% of them seen just once; the ten biggest clones take up over 3.5%. The data belong to a study of T cells in Graves' hyperthyroidism and ophthalmopathy. General observations from the study: The model predicted ophthalmopathy a median approximately seven months before onset. A 13 V-J model separated ophthalmopathy from stable hyperthyroidism. Blood also showed most of the thyroid clonotypes that were expanded above 0.001.

The material sequenced was blood. The clonotype comes from a woman aged 40 to 50 with Graves' ophthalmopathy.

In DNA, the CDR3 is TGTGCCAGCAGCGTAGGACAGCAGAACACTGAAGCTTTCTTT. Protein sequence: CASSVGQQNTEAFF. The chain has TRBV9 and TRBJ1-1; TRBD1 is a possible D gene (5 bases). V lost 0 bases and J 1 base, leaving 7 bases between the germline ends. Germline loops: CDR1 SGDLS, CDR2 YYNGEE. CDR3 size: 14 residues.